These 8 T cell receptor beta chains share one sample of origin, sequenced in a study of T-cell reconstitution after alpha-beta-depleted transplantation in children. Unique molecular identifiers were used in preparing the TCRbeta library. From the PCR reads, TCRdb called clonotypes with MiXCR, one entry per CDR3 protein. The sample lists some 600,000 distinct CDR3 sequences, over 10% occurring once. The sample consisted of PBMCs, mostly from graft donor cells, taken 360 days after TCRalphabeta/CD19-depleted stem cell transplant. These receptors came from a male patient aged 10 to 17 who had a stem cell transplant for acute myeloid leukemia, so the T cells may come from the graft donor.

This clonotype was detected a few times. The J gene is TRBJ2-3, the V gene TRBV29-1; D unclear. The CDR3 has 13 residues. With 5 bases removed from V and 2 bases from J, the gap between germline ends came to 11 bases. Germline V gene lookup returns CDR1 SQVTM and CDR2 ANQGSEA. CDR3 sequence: CSVFSAHTDTQYF. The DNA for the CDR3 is TGCAGCGTTTTCAGCGCACACACAGATACGCAGTATTTT.

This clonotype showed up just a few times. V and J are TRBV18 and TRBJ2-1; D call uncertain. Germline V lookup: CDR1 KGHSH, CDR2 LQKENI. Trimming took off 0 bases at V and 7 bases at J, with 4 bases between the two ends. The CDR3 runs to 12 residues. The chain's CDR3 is CASSPPLNEQFF. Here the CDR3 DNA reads TGTGCCAGCTCACCACCCCTGAATGAGCAGTTCTTC.

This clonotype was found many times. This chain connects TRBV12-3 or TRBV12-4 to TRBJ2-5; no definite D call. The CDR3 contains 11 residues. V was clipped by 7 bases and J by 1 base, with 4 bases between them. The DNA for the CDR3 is TGTGCCAGCACCGTCCAAGAGACCCAGTACTTC. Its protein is CASTVQETQYF.

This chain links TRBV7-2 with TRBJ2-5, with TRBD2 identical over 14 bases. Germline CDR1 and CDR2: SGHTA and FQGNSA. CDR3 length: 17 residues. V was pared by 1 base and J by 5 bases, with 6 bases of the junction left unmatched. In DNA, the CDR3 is TGTGCCAGCAGCTTAGGGGGACTAGCGGGAGAAGGCGAGACCCAGTACTTC. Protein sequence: CASSLGGLAGEGETQYF.

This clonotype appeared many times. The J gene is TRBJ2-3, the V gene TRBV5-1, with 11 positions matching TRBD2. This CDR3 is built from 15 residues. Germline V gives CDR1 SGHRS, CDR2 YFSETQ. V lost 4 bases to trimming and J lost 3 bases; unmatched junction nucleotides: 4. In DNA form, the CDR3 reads TGCGCCAGCAGCGGATCTAGCGGGAGGACAGATACGCAGTATTTT. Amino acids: CASSGSSGRTDTQYF.

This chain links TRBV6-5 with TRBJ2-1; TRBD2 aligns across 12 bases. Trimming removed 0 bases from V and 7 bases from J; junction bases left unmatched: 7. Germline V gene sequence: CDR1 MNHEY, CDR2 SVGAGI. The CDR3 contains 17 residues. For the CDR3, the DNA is TGTGCCAGCAGTTACTCGGTCCTAGCGGGAGGGTATAATGAGCAGTTCTTC. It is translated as CASSYSVLAGGYNEQFF.

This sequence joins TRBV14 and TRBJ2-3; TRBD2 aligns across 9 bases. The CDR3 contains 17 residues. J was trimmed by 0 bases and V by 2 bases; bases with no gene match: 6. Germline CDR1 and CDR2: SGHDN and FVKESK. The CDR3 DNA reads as TGTGCCAGCAGCCAACTTCGCGGGAGGGCTAGCACAGATACGCAGTATTTT. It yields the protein CASSQLRGRASTDTQYF.

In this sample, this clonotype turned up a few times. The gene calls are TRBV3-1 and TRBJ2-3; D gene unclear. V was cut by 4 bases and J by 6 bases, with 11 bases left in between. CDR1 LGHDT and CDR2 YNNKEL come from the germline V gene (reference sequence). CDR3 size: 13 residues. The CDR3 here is CASSLHTRDTQYF. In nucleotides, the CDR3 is TGTGCCAGCAGCCTGCATACCCGGGATACGCAGTATTTT.